This T cell receptor (beta chain) derives from a study of cytomegalovirus exposure and HLA in healthy donors. Study summary: Unique TCR beta sequences numbering fewer than 130 million came from approximately 180 million T cells in an earlier analysis. Study outcomes and limitations: Sequencing depth roughly uniform across donors was assumed in presence/absence analyses. In a later analysis, an Asian-associated ancestry cluster reportedly showed fewer N-insertions than the roughly 730-donor mean. According to an earlier analysis, most TCR beta V segments yielded productive rearrangements about 90% or about 30% of the time.

CDR3 size: 14 residues. Looked up from germline, CDR1 is SGHRS and CDR2 is YFSETQ. Trimming took 0 bases from V and 2 from J, leaving 7 bases between them. Details on this clone: Its antigen is as yet unknown. The sample holds other DNA sequences that translate to the same CDR3.

Primers for the PCR totalled 60 Vbeta and 13 Jbeta. Sequencing used immunoSEQ multiplex PCR; TCRdb keeps in-frame clones, though not all of them. The sample carries about 100,000 clones, about four fifths recorded once. This TCR was recovered from a woman between 65 and 79 years old in good health and CMV-seropositive. Specimen: PBMCs. The J gene is TRBJ2-3, the V gene TRBV5-1; no reliable D call. The CDR3 nucleotides are TGCGCCAGCAGCTTGGGAGAAATCACAGATACGCAGTATTTT. This encodes CASSLGEITDTQYF.